This T cell receptor beta chain was captured in a study of T cell responses to AZD1222 COVID-19 vaccine. Turning to this clone: No antigen is known for it.

General study points: White British people made up most donors, females outnumbered males, and clonal diversity was possibly underestimated. Vaccine-associated CD4 TCRs ranged over spike, dominating at 160-218 and 743-854. Baseline serology detected seropositivity in only six AZD1222 recipients.

TCRdb's copy holds only in-frame clones and misses some; the assay was immunoSEQ multiplex PCR. Here the sample spans 99,000 or so clones, 89% being singletons. V was cut by 1 base and J by 2 bases, with 11 bases left in between. The CDR3 consists of 16 residues. Germline assignment: CDR1 WNHNN and CDR2 SYGVQD (reference sequence). The sample here was peripheral blood, taken on day 0 of AZD1222 vaccination. The chain employs TRBV10-1 and TRBJ2-2; perhaps TRBD1 as D (5 bases). The clonotype was recovered from an adult in good health. The CDR3 loop is CASSEWSGPNTGELFF. DNA of the CDR3: TGCGCCAGCAGTGAGTGGTCAGGGCCTAACACCGGGGAGCTGTTTTTT.